The 20 T cell receptor beta chains below were found in one sample sequenced in a study of Tregs in tolerant kidney transplant recipients. This table comes from immunoSEQ multiplex PCR, and its TCRdb copy is limited to in-frame clones, with some not included. The table lists about 59,000 clones, around four fifths of them singletons, with about 5% in the top ten. The specimen sequenced was CD4+ T cells from blood. The receptors derive from a human donor in good health.

The chain employs TRBV11-1 and TRBJ1-2, with D unresolved. Germline CDR1 SGHAT, CDR2 FQDESV (reference sequence). V was shortened by 2 bases and J by 4 bases, with 11 bases between the two germline ends. The CDR3 totals 14 residues. CDR3 loop: CASSLRSGPYGYTF. Written as DNA, the CDR3 is TGTGCCAGCAGCTTAAGGAGTGGGCCCTATGGCTACACCTTC.

The chain uses TRBV29-1 and TRBJ2-3; TRBD2 might be the D (7 bases). Germline V gene data show CDR1 as SQVTM and CDR2 as ANQGSEA. The CDR3 spans 14 residues. Deletions cut 3 bases from V and 1 base from J, with 11 bases between. This CDR3 reads CSVEGGRGTDTQYF. CDR3 in DNA: TGCAGCGTTGAGGGGGGGCGAGGCACAGATACGCAGTATTTT.

This sequence joins TRBV7-6 and TRBJ2-7; TRBD2 matches 8 bases. The CDR3 is 14 residues long. Losses at the gene ends were 4 bases for V and 6 bases for J; bases not matched to a gene: 8. The germline V gene has CDR1 SGHVS and CDR2 FNYEAQ. CDR3 loop: CASSWTSSSGEQYF. CDR3 DNA: TGTGCCAGCAGCTGGACTAGCTCCTCTGGCGAGCAGTACTTC.

V is TRBV4-1 and J is TRBJ1-3; no definite D call. This CDR3 has 17 amino acids. Trimming shortened V by 0 bases and J by 0 bases, and 12 bases separated the two germline ends. The germline CDR1 and CDR2 sequences are MGHRA and YSYEKL. For the CDR3, the DNA is TGCGCCAGCAGCCAAGAAATAGGCGTTGGCTCTGGAAACACCATATATTTT. It codes for CASSQEIGVGSGNTIYF.

This CDR3 is CASSFLDYGYTF. CDR3 sequence (DNA): TGTGCCAGCAGCTTCCTAGACTATGGCTACACCTTC. This chain connects TRBV7-6 to TRBJ1-2; no firm D call. Deletions cut 3 bases from V and 3 bases from J, with 5 bases between. The V gene's germline CDR1 is SGHVS and CDR2 FNYEAQ. CDR3 length: 12 amino acids.

V usage is TRBV4-2 and J usage is TRBJ2-5; D might be TRBD2 (6 bases). Germline assignment: CDR1 LGHNA and CDR2 YNFKEQ. The germline V and J ends were trimmed by 4 bases and 5 bases, with 14 bases remaining between them. The CDR3 totals 14 residues. The CDR3 is CASSLASVRETQYF. The CDR3, as DNA: TGTGCCAGCAGCCTAGCTAGCGTCCGGGAGACCCAGTACTTC.

A remark on this clone: At one of its ends the junction is not consistent with the germline gene, which may arise from a read error. The genes are TRBV5-4 and TRBJ2-1; 9 bases match TRBD2. The CDR3 spans 16 residues. Germline values: CDR1 SGHNT, CDR2 YYREEE (reference sequence). CDR3 residues: CASSQVARGGFDEQFF. The CDR3 nucleotides are TGCGCCAGCAGCCAAGTCGCGCGGGGGGGTTTCGATGAGCAGTTCTTC.

This chain links TRBV4-3 with TRBJ1-3, with a tentative D call TRBD1 (5 bases). Trimming removed 0 bases from V and 7 bases from J, with 19 bases in between. CDR3 length equals 17 residues. Germline assignment: CDR1 LGHNA and CDR2 YSLEER. The CDR3 bases are TGCGCCAGCAGCCAAGATCTCCGGCGGGGGGTTGGGAACACCATATATTTT. It yields the protein CASSQDLRRGVGNTIYF.

The genes are TRBV10-3 and TRBJ2-1; D ambiguous. V gave up 0 bases and J gave up 5 bases, with 14 bases separating them. Germline V gives CDR1 ENHRY, CDR2 SYGVKD. This CDR3 comprises 16 residues. The CDR3 DNA follows: TGTGCCATCAGTGAGTCTCACAGACCTGGAGACAATGAGCAGTTCTTC. Protein sequence: CAISESHRPGDNEQFF.

The genes are TRBV29-1 and TRBJ2-1; D remains unclear. V was trimmed by 7 bases and J by 4 bases, leaving 8 bases between them. Germline-derived CDR1 and CDR2 are SQVTM and ANQGSEA. CDR3 length: 11 amino acids. The CDR3 spells CSGDWYNEQFF. As DNA, the CDR3 is TGCAGCGGAGACTGGTACAATGAGCAGTTCTTC.

V and J are TRBV4-1 and TRBJ2-7; D uncertain. This CDR3 comprises 14 residues. V lost 0 bases and J lost 1, with 7 bases in between. The germline CDR1 and CDR2 sequences are MGHRA and YSYEKL. CDR3 nucleotides: TGCGCCAGCAGCCAAGAGGTGAATTCCTACGAGCAGTACTTC. This sequence encodes CASSQEVNSYEQYF.

The chain couples TRBV7-2 to TRBJ1-1; 7 bases match TRBD1. J was trimmed by 4 bases and V by 5 bases; bases with no gene match: 7. Germline V gives CDR1 SGHTA, CDR2 FQGNSA. This CDR3 spans 14 amino acids. The CDR3 region has the DNA TGTGCCAGCAGCCAGACCGGGACAGTCACTGAAGCTTTCTTT. As protein: CASSQTGTVTEAFF.

This rearrangement joins TRBV6-6 to TRBJ2-5; 8 bases fit TRBD2. The germline CDR1 and CDR2 sequences are MNHNY and SVGAGI (reference sequence). J was trimmed by 5 bases and V by 4 bases; bases with no gene match: 6. CDR3 size: 14 residues. The DNA for the CDR3 is TGTGCCAGCAGTTTGCTAGCGGGCGGGGAGACCCAGTACTTC. This codes for CASSLLAGGETQYF.

The chain recombines TRBV4-1 with TRBJ2-2, with a weak D call TRBD2 (5 bases). Per the germline V gene, CDR1 is MGHRA and CDR2 is YSYEKL. The CDR3 is 15 residues long. Deletions cut 1 base from V and 7 bases from J, with 13 bases between. This CDR3 reads CASSQAHASHGELFF. The CDR3 DNA reads as TGCGCCAGCAGCCAAGCCCACGCTAGCCACGGGGAGCTGTTTTTT.

This clone was recorded once. This chain uses TRBV4-3 with TRBJ2-3, with a weak D call TRBD1 (6 bases). The germline V and J ends were trimmed by 1 base and 1 base, with 9 bases remaining between them. The CDR3 runs to 15 residues. Germline values: CDR1 LGHNA, CDR2 YSLEER. CDR3 loop: CASSQGQAGTDTQYF. The CDR3 bases are TGCGCCAGCAGCCAAGGACAGGCGGGCACAGATACGCAGTATTTT.

This chain uses TRBV12-5 with TRBJ2-5, with D uncertain. The V end was cut by 6 bases, the J end by 5 bases, with 16 bases between. From germline, CDR1 is LGHNT and CDR2 FRNRAP. The CDR3 contains 14 residues. This chain's CDR3 is CASGSLRGIETQYF. CDR3 nucleotides: TGTGCTAGTGGATCCCTTCGAGGTATCGAGACCCAGTACTTC. Full variable domain (missing parts from reference TRBV12-5 and TRBJ2-5): DARVTQTPRHKVTEMGQEVTMRCQPILGHNTVFWYRQTMMQGLELLAYFRNRAPLDDSGMPKDRFSAEMPDATLATLKIQPSEPRDSAVYFCASGSLRGIETQYFGPGTRLLVL.

The V call is TRBV7-9, the J call TRBJ1-6; D is unresolved. CDR3 size: 13 residues. V was cut by 10 bases and J by 9 bases, with 16 bases left in between. Germline assignment: CDR1 SEHNR and CDR2 FQNEAQ (reference sequence). In DNA, the CDR3 is TGTGCCACCCGTTTCGGGGATCGTTCACCCCTCCACTTT. Protein sequence: CATRFGDRSPLHF.

The table lists this clone with a count of one. This rearrangement joins TRBV15 to TRBJ2-7, with 7 bases fitting TRBD1. This CDR3 has 14 residues. V dropped 4 bases and J dropped 3; count of bases not matched to a gene: 6. Germline loops: CDR1 LNHNV, CDR2 YYDKDF (reference sequence). The CDR3 nucleotides read TGTGCCACCAGCATAGGGGACAGTCACTACGAGCAGTACTTC. It specifies CATSIGDSHYEQYF.

The J gene is TRBJ1-4, the V gene TRBV4-1, with 8 nucleotides matching TRBD1. Germline V gene sequence: CDR1 MGHRA, CDR2 YSYEKL. This CDR3 has 13 amino acids. Trimming removed 4 bases from V and 11 bases from J; junction bases left unmatched: 6. CDR3 loop: CASSPRQGTKLFF. The CDR3 nucleotides read TGCGCCAGCAGCCCAAGACAGGGGACGAAACTGTTTTTT.

The chain joins TRBV2 to TRBJ2-2; tentative D call: TRBD2 (6 bases). Germline CDR1 reads SNHLY; CDR2 reads FYNNEI. Trimming took off 6 bases at V and 5 bases at J, with 13 bases between the two ends. The CDR3 runs 14 residues. CDR3 bases: TGTGCCAGCAGCCTCGGGACTTCGACCGGGGAGCTGTTTTTT. Amino acid sequence: CASSLGTSTGELFF.